The clone carrying this T cell receptor (beta chain) was picked up one time. Antigen: not known. This CDR3 is built from 13 residues. CDR1 and CDR2 (germline): SGHDT, YYEEEE. V was clipped by 2 bases and J by 6 bases, with 11 bases between them. 60 Vbeta and 13 Jbeta primers were used in PCR. TCRdb's table, derived via immunoSEQ multiplex PCR, lists solely in-frame clones and lacks some. The repertoire holds some 60,000 clones, approximately 80% seen once, with around 1.7% in the top ten. This entry belongs to a study of cytomegalovirus exposure and HLA in healthy donors. Study background: Roughly 80 million unique TCRs from HLA-typed donors made up an early data release. Study conclusions and caveats: Rarity marked most TCR sequences, yet some public TCRs occurred in many donors. The classifier, whose performance was assessed in both the original and validation cohorts, reportedly diagnosed cytomegalovirus status with high specificity and sensitivity. Some V segments, including TRBV6-2 and TRBV6-3, were excluded as indistinguishable.

This TCR was sampled from a middle-aged man in good health and CMV-seronegative. The chain uses TRBV5-6 and TRBJ1-2; D call uncertain. The source material was PBMCs. The CDR3 DNA is TGTGCCAGCAGCTTAGTTAGTGATAATGGCTACACCTTC. The encoded protein is CASSLVSDNGYTF.